The clone carrying this T cell receptor (beta chain) showed up just a few times. They got blood RNA out of unsorted whole blood and also pulled out germline DNA. The data were taken from a study of tumor-infiltrating lymphocytes in primary liver carcinoma. For the study at large: The patient group consisted of men and women aged 30 to 69 years.

Reverse transcription of around 0.45 ug total RNA with a constant-region primer produced TCR beta cDNA. Three nested multiplex PCR rounds, a slightly modified ARM-PCR method, built the TCR beta libraries. TCRdb called the multiplex PCR reads again in MiXCR, with one record for every CDR3 protein. Here the sample spans some 190,000 distinct CDR3 sequences, over 50% being singletons. The clonotype was recovered from a man aged 35-49 years with primary liver carcinoma and hepatitis B virus infection. Sequencing used peripheral blood.

CDR3 sequence: CASSLAAVYEQYF. CDR3 bases: TGTGCCAGCAGCTTAGCGGCCGTTTACGAGCAGTACTTC. The chain carries TRBV7-8 and TRBJ2-7; D unresolved. V was cut by 0 bases and J by 4 bases, with 7 bases left in between. The CDR3 length is 13 residues. Germline CDR1 is SGHVS and CDR2 is FQNEAQ.